The source of this T cell receptor beta chain is a study of T cells after yellow fever vaccination. By 5'RACE template switching, TCR cDNA was produced, with a universal primer site and UMIs added in the process. Each CDR3 protein gets one entry after TCRdb re-called the 5' RACE reads with MiXCR. This table holds some 390,000 distinct CDR3 sequences, around a sixth found once. V trimming: 0 bases; J trimming: 2 bases; junction bases outside the gene matches: 11. Germline V gene data show CDR1 as LGHNA and CDR2 as YNFKEQ. There are 18 residues in the CDR3. General study results and limits: The booster saw the reappearance of most primary-vaccination clones (approximately 97% CD4, less than 90% CD8). Some clonotypes, a small share, were shared between CD4 and CD8 compartments.

To note about this clonotype: Its antigen is still unknown.

This TCR derives from a man aged 18 to 35 who received the YFV17D yellow fever vaccine. V is TRBV4-2 and J is TRBJ2-3; 7 bases fit TRBD1. The sequenced sample was PBMCs, obtained before the yellow fever booster vaccination. The CDR3 DNA reads as TGTGCCAGCAGCCAAGAGCCCGGGACAGAGGGGACCACAGATACGCAGTATTTT. Translated: CASSQEPGTEGTTDTQYF.